Listed here are 15 T cell receptor beta chains from one sample, sequenced in a study of neurological immune-mediated disorders. TCRdb itself ran the 5' RACE reads through MiXCR, one entry per CDR3 protein. The repertoire consists of over 90,000 distinct CDR3 sequences, with 11% occurring once and the leading ten covering 3.1%. Time point meaning: longitudinal time-point 3. The sample consisted of PBMCs. These receptors all come from a female donor with HTLV-1-associated myelopathy (HAM/TSP).

This clonotype was observed many times. This chain links TRBV19 with TRBJ2-1; tentatively, D is TRBD2 (6 bases). The CDR3 runs to 15 residues. Trimming removed 3 bases at V and 0 bases at J, with 9 bases between. Germline V gene data show CDR1 as LNHDA and CDR2 as SQIVND (reference sequence). CDR3 sequence (DNA): TGTGCCAGTAGTATGGGACTGAACTCCTACAATGAGCAGTTCTTC. As protein: CASSMGLNSYNEQFF. The full variable domain, its missing parts supplied by reference TRBV19 and TRBJ2-1, is DGGITQSPKYLFRKEGQNVTLSCEQNLNHDAMYWYRQDPGQGLRLIYYSQIVNDFQKGDIAEGYSVSREKKESFPLTVTSAQKNPTAFYLCASSMGLNSYNEQFFGPGTRLTVL.

This clonotype was found a few times. The chain recombines TRBV6-6 with TRBJ2-3; perhaps TRBD2 as D (6 bases). The germline V gene encodes CDR1 MNHNY and CDR2 SVGAGI (reference sequence). With 6 bases removed from V and 2 bases from J, the gap between germline ends came to 18 bases. The CDR3 runs 16 residues. The CDR3 bases are TGTGCCAGCAGCCCCTACGGGCGGGGCAACACAGATACGCAGTATTTT. Amino acid sequence: CASSPYGRGNTDTQYF.

This clonotype was seen at least ten times. The chain recombines TRBV20-1 with TRBJ2-7; 9 bases are a match to TRBD1. The CDR3 length is 14 residues. CDR1 is DFQATT and CDR2 is SNEGSKA in the germline V gene (reference sequence). Trimming removed 1 base from V and 0 bases from J; junction bases left unmatched: 1. The CDR3 spells CSARGTGDSYEQYF. In nucleotides, the CDR3 is TGCAGTGCTAGAGGGACAGGGGACTCCTACGAGCAGTACTTC.

At least ten counts were recorded for this clonotype. The chain recombines TRBV5-1 with TRBJ2-2, with no clear D. Germline loops: CDR1 SGHRS, CDR2 YFSETQ. The CDR3 has 11 residues. V shed 4 bases and J shed 4 bases, with 2 bases lying between them. The CDR3 sequence is CASSTTGELFF. CDR3 in DNA: TGCGCCAGCAGCACCACCGGGGAGCTGTTTTTT.

The chain couples TRBV5-1 to TRBJ2-5, with 7 positions matching TRBD1. CDR1 and CDR2 (germline): SGHRS, YFSETQ. The CDR3 totals 14 residues. The J segment lost 8 bases and the V segment lost 0 bases, leaving 7 bases of the junction unmatched. This chain's CDR3 is CASSLGQGIDTQYF. The DNA of the CDR3 is TGCGCCAGCAGCTTGGGACAGGGAATTGATACCCAGTACTTC. The full variable domain, rest sourced from reference TRBV5-1 and TRBJ2-5, is KAGVTQTPRYLIKTRGQQVTLSCSPISGHRSVSWYQQTPGQGLQFLFEYFSETQRNKGNFPGRFSGRQFSNSRSEMNVSTLELGDSALYLCASSLGQGIDTQYFGPGTRLLVL.

This clonotype came up many times. The chain carries TRBV20-1 and TRBJ2-1, with 10 bases matching TRBD2. The CDR3 loop spans 14 amino acids. CDR1 is DFQATT and CDR2 is SNEGSKA in the germline V gene (reference sequence). V gave up 3 bases and J gave up 6 bases; unmatched junction bases: 5. The CDR3 loop is CSASSGGVGNEQFF. The CDR3 bases are TGCAGTGCTAGCAGCGGGGGGGTCGGCAATGAGCAGTTCTTC.

This clonotype has a count of ten or more. The chain carries TRBV12-3 or TRBV12-4 and TRBJ2-2; tentative D call: TRBD2 (6 bases). Trimming shortened V by 8 bases and J by 0 bases, and 13 bases separated the two germline ends. The CDR3 is made up of 15 amino acids. CDR3 loop: CASSKAGTNTGELFF. The CDR3 bases are TGTGCCAGCTCTAAAGCGGGCACGAACACCGGGGAGCTGTTTTTT.

A word on this clonotype: This could be a read error, since a much larger clone is one nucleotide away. V is TRBV6-1 and J is TRBJ2-5; D remains ambiguous. Germline V gene lookup returns CDR1 MNHNS and CDR2 SASEGT. Between the trimmed V and J ends, which lost 4 bases and 4 bases, there was a span of 7 bases. CDR3 size: 12 residues. The CDR3 region is CASSVLAETQYF. For the CDR3, the DNA is TGTGCCAGCAGTGTTTTGGCAGAGACCCAGTACTTC.

This clonotype was found many times. This rearrangement joins TRBV7-2 to TRBJ2-3, with unresolved D. Germline CDR1 is SGHTA and CDR2 is FQGNSA. The V end was cut by 0 bases, the J end by 0 bases, with 7 bases between. There are 15 residues in the CDR3. CDR3 in DNA: TGTGCCAGCAGCTTAGCGGGCAGTAGCACAGATACGCAGTATTTT. Translated: CASSLAGSSTDTQYF.

On this clonotype itself: A much larger clonotype is one base distant, so this may be a read error. The chain links TRBV5-4 to TRBJ2-3; TRBD2 matches at 15 bases. There are 18 residues in the CDR3. Germline V gives CDR1 SGHNT, CDR2 YYREEE (reference sequence). CDR3 sequence: CARSLGGLAGGYTDTQYF. The CDR3 DNA is TGTGCCAGAAGCTTGGGTGGACTAGCGGGGGGGTACACAGATACGCAGTATTTT.

This clonotype was counted ten times or more. V and J are TRBV20-1 and TRBJ2-5, with D possibly matching TRBD1 (6 bases). Trimming left V 6 bases short and J 1 base short, with 15 bases between. Germline CDR1 DFQATT, CDR2 SNEGSKA (reference sequence). The CDR3 sequence is 14 residues long. CDR3 DNA: TGCAGTGCAACCGGGACAATCTTCCAAGAGACCCAGTACTTC. Its protein product is CSATGTIFQETQYF.

This clonotype appeared many times. The CDR3 is CSALPPGQGRNEQFF. The CDR3, as DNA: TGCAGTGCCTTACCCCCAGGACAGGGGCGCAATGAGCAGTTCTTC. V usage is TRBV20-1 and J usage is TRBJ2-1; 9 bases map to TRBD1. This CDR3 has 15 residues. Trimming took 6 bases from V and 6 from J; bases not matched to a gene: 12. Germline CDR1 DFQATT, CDR2 SNEGSKA (reference sequence).

This clonotype was picked up a small number of times. This sequence joins TRBV7-9 and TRBJ1-2; D unresolved. V was cut by 2 bases and J by 3 bases, with 13 bases left in between. The CDR3 extends over 15 amino acids. Germline values: CDR1 SEHNR, CDR2 FQNEAQ (reference sequence). In DNA form, the CDR3 reads TGTGCCAGCAGCTTAAGTGTGTGGGAGGACTATGGCTACACCTTC. This encodes CASSLSVWEDYGYTF.

Comments on this clonotype: One base away lies a much larger clone, so this may be a sequencing read error. Here the CDR3 reads CASSFWLAGGHNEQFF. CDR3 DNA sequence: TGCGCCAGCAGCTTTTGGCTAGCGGGGGGTCACAATGAGCAGTTCTTC. This chain joins TRBV5-1 and TRBJ2-1, with 11 bases matching TRBD2. This CDR3 comprises 16 residues. CDR1 and CDR2 from the germline V gene are SGHRS and YFSETQ. V shed 2 bases and J 5 bases; nucleotides not matched to a gene: 6.

This clonotype was recorded many times. J is TRBJ2-7 and V is TRBV20-1; 11 nucleotides align to TRBD2. This CDR3 is built from 15 residues. Germline assignment: CDR1 DFQATT and CDR2 SNEGSKA (reference sequence). V shed 3 bases, J shed 3 bases, and the junction held 7 bases outside the gene matches. CDR3 region: CSASPGTSGVYEQYF. CDR3 in DNA: TGCAGTGCTAGCCCCGGGACTAGCGGAGTCTACGAGCAGTACTTC.